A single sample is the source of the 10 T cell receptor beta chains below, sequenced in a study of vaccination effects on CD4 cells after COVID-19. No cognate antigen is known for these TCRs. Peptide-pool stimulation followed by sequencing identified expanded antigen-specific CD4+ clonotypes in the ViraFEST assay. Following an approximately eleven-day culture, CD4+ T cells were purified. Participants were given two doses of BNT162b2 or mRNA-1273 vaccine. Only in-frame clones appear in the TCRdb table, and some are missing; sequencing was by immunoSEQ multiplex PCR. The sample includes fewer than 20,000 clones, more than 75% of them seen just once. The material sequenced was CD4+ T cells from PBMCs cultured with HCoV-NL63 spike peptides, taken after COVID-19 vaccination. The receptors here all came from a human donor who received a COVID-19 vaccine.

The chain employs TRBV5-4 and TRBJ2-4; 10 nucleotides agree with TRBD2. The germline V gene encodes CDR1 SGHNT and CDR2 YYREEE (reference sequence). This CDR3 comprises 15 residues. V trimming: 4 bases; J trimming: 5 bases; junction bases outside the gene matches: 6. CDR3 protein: CASSTRTSGENIQYF. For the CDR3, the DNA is TGTGCCAGCAGCACCCGGACTAGCGGCGAAAACATTCAGTACTTC. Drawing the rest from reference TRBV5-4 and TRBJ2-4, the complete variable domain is ETGVTQSPTHLIKTRGQQVTLRCSSQSGHNTVSWYQQALGQGPQFIFQYYREEENGRGNFPPRFSGLQFPNYSSELNVNALELDDSALYLCASSTRTSGENIQYFGAGTRLSVL.

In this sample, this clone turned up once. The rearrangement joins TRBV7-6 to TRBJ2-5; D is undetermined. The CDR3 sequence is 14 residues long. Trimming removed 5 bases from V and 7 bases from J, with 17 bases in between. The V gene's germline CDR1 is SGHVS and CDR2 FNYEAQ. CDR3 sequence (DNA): TGTGCCAGCAGCCGAGCTAGGCAGTCCCGGACCCAGTACTTC. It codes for CASSRARQSRTQYF.

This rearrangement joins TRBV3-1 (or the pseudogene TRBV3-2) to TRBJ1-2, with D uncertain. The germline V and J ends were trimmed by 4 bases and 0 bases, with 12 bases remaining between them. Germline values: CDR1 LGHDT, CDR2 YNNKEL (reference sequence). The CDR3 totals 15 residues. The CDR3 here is CASSPETASNYGYTF. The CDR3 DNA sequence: TGTGCCAGCAGCCCTGAAACAGCGTCTAACTATGGCTACACCTTC.

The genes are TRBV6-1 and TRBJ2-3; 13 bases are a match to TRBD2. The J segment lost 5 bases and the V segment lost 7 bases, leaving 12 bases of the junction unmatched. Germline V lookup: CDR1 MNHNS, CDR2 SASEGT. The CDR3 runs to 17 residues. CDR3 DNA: TGTGCCAGCACTGACGTTCCGGGACTAGCGGGGTTAGATACGCAGTATTTT. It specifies CASTDVPGLAGLDTQYF.

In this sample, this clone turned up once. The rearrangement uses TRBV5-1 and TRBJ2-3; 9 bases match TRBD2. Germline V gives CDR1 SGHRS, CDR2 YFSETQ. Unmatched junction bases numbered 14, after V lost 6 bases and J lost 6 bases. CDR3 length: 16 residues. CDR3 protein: CASKREGGGAYDTQYF. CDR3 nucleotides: TGCGCCAGCAAGCGAGAAGGCGGGGGGGCATATGATACGCAGTATTTT.

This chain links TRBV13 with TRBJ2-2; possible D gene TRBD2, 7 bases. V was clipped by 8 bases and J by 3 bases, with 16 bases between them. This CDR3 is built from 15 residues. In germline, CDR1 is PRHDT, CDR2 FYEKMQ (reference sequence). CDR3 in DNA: TGTGCCAGCCTCCGTAGGGGGGGGTACACCGGGGAGCTGTTTTTT. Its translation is CASLRRGGYTGELFF.

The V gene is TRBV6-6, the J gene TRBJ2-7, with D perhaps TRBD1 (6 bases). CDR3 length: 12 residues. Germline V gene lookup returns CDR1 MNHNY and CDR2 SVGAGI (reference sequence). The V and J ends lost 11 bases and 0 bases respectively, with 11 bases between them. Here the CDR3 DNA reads TGTGCCGGAACAGGGAGCTCCTACGAGCAGTACTTC. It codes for CAGTGSSYEQYF.

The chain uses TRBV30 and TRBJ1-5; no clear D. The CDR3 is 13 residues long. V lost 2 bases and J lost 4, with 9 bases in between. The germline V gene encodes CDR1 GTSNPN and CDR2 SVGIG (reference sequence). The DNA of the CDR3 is TGTGCCTGGAGTAAGAAGGGAAATCAGCCCCAGCATTTT. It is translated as CAWSKKGNQPQHF. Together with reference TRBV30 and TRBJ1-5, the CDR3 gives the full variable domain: SQTIHQWPATLVQPVGSPLSLECTVEGTSNPNLYWYRQAAGRGLQLLFYSVGIGQISSEVPQNLSASRPQDRQFILSSKKLLLSDSGFYLCAWSKKGNQPQHFGDGTRLSIL.

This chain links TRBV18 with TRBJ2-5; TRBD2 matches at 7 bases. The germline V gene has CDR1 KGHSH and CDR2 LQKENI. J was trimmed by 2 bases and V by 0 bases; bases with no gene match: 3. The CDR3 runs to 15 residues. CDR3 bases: TGTGCCAGCTCACCACCGGGGGGGTTACAAGAGACCCAGTACTTC. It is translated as CASSPPGGLQETQYF.

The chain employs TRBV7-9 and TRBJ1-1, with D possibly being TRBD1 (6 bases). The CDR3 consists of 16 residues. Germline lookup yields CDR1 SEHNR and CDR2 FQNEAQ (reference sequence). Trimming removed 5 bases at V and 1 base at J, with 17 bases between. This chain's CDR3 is CASSPLLTGGNTEAFF. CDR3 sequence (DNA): TGTGCCAGCAGCCCCTTATTGACAGGTGGGAACACTGAAGCTTTCTTT.